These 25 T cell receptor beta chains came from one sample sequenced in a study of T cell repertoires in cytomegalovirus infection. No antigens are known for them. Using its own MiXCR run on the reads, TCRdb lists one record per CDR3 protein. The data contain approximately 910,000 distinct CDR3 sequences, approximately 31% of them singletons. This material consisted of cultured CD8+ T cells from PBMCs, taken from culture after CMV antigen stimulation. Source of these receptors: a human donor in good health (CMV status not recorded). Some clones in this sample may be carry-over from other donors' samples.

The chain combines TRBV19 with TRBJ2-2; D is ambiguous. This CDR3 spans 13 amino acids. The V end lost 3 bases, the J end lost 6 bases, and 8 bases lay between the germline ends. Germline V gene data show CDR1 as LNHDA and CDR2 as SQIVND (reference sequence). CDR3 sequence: CASSMKVPGELFF. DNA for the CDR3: TGTGCCAGTAGTATGAAGGTCCCCGGGGAGCTGTTTTTT.

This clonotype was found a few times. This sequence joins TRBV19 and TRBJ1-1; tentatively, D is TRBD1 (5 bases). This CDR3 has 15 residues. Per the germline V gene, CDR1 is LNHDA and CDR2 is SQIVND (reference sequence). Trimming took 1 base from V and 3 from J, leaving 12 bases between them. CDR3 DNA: TGTGCCAGTAGTATAGGACAGCTGGGCGACACTGAAGCTTTCTTT. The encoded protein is CASSIGQLGDTEAFF. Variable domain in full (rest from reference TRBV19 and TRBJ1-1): DGGITQSPKYLFRKEGQNVTLSCEQNLNHDAMYWYRQDPGQGLRLIYYSQIVNDFQKGDIAEGYSVSREKKESFPLTVTSAQKNPTAFYLCASSIGQLGDTEAFFGQGTRLTVV.

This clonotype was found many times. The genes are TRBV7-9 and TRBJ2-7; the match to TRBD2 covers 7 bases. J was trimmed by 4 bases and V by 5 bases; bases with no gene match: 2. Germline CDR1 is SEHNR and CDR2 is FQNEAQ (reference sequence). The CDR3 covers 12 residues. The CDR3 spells CASSEAGYEQYV. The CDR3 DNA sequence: TGTGCCAGCAGCGAAGCGGGGTACGAGCAGTACGTC.

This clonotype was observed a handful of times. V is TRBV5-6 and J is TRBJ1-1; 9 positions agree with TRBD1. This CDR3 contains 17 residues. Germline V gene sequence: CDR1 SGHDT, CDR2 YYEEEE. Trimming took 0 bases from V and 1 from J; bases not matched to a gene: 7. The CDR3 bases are TGTGCCAGCAGCTTGGGGGGACAGGGAATTGGGAACACTGAAGCTTTCTTT. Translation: CASSLGGQGIGNTEAFF.

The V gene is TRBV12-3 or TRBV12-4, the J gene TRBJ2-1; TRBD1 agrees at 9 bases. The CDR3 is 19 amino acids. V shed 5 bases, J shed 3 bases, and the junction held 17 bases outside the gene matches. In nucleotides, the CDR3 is TGTGCCAGCAGTCCGAGATCCCGGGACAGGGTCTCCTACTACAATGAGCAGTTCTTC. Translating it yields CASSPRSRDRVSYYNEQFF.

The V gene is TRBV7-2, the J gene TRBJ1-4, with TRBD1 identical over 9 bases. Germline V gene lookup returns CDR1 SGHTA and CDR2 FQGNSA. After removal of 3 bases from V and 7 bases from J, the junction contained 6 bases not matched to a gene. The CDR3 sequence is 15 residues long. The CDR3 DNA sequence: TGTGCCAGCAGCTTGGGGACAGGGTTTCGTGAAAAACTGTTTTTT. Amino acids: CASSLGTGFREKLFF.

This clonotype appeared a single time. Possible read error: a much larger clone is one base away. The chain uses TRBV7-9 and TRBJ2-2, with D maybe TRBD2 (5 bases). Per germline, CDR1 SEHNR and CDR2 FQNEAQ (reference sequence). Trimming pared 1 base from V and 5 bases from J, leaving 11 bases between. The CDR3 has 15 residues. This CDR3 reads CASSLDWTSTGELFF. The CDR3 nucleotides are TGTGCCAGCAGCTTAGACTGGACTTCAACCGGGGAGCTGTTTTTT.

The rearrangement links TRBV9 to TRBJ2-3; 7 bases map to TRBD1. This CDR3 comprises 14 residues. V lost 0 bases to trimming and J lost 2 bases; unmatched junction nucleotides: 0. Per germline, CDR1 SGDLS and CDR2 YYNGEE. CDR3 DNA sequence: TGTGCCAGCAGCGTAGAGGGGGCCACAGATACGCAGTATTTT. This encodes CASSVEGATDTQYF.

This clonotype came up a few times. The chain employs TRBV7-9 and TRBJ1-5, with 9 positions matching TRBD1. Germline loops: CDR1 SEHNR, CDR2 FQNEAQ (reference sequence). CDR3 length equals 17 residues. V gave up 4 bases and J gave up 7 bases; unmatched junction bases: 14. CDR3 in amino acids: CASSSFAGTGLLQPQHF. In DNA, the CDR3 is TGTGCCAGCAGCTCGTTTGCCGGGACAGGGCTTCTACAGCCCCAGCATTTT.

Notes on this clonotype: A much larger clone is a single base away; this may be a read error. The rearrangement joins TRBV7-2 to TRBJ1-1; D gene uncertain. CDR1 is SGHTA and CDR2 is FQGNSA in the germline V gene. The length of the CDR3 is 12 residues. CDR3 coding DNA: TGTGCCAGCAGCTTAAGTGGCCCTGATGCTTTCTTT. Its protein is CASSLSGPDAFF.

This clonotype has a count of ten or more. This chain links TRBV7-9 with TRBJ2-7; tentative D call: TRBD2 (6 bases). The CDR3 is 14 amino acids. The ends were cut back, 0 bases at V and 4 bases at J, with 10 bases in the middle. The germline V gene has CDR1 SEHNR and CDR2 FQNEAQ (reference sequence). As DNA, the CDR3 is TGTGCCAGCAGCTTAGCGGCAGGGAGGTACGAGCAGTACTTC. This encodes CASSLAAGRYEQYF.

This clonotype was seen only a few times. CDR3 sequence reads: CASSLDPPAGGVQTYNEQFF. Here the CDR3 DNA reads TGTGCCAGCAGCTTAGATCCACCCGCGGGGGGGGTTCAAACCTACAATGAGCAGTTCTTC. J is TRBJ2-1 and V is TRBV7-6; 9 bases fit TRBD2. CDR1 is SGHVS, CDR2 FNYEAQ, per germline. V trimming: 1 base; J trimming: 2 bases; junction bases outside the gene matches: 15. The CDR3 runs 20 residues.

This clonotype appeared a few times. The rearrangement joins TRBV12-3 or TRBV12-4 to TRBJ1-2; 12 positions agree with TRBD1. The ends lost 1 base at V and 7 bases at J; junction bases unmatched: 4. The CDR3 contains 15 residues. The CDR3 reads CASSLGGQGAGGYTF. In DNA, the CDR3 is TGTGCCAGCAGTTTAGGGGGACAGGGGGCAGGTGGCTACACCTTC.

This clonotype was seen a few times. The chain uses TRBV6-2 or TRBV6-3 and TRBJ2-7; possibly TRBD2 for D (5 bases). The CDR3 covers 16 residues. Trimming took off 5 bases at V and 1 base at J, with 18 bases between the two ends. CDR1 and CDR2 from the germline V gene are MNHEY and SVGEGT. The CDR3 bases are TGTGCCAGCAGTCCCCGGGCTGGACTGATGTCCTACGAGCAGTACGTC. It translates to CASSPRAGLMSYEQYV.

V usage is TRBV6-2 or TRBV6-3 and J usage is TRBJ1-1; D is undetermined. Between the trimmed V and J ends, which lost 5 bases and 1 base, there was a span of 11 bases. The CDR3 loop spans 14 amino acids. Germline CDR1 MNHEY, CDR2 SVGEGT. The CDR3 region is CASSPTMGNTEAFF. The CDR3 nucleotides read TGTGCCAGCAGTCCTACCATGGGGAACACTGAAGCTTTCTTT.

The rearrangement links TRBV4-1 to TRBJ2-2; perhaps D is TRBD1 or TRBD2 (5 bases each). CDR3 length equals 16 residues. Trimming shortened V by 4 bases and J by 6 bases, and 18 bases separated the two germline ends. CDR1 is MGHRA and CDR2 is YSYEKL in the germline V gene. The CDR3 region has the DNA TGCGCCAGCAGCCTTGCCGGGGCCCGAAGTCCCGGGGAGCTGTTTTTT. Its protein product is CASSLAGARSPGELFF.

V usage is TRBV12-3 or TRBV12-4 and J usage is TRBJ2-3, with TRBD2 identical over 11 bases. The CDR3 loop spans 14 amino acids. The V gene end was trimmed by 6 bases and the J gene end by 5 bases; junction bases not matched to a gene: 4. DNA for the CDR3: TGTGCCAGCAGAATAGCGGGGGGGCTAGATACGCAGTATTTT. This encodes CASRIAGGLDTQYF.

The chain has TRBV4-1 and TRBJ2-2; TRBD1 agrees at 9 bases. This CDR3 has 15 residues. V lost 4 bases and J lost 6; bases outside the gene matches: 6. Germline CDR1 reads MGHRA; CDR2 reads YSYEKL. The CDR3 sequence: CASSPGQGNSGELFF. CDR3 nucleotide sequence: TGCGCCAGCAGCCCAGGACAGGGGAATTCCGGGGAGCTGTTTTTT.

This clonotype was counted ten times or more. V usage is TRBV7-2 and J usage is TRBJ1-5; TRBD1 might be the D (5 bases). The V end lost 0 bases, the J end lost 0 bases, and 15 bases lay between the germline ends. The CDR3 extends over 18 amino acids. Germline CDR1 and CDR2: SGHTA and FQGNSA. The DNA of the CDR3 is TGTGCCAGCAGCTTAGCGGGACTTTACGGTTATAGCAATCAGCCCCAGCATTTT. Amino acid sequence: CASSLAGLYGYSNQPQHF. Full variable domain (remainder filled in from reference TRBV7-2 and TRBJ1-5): GAGVSQSPSNKVTEKGKDVELRCDPISGHTALYWYRQSLGQGLEFLIYFQGNSAPDKSGLPSDRFSAERTGGSVSTLTIQRTQQEDSAVYLCASSLAGLYGYSNQPQHFGDGTRLSIL.

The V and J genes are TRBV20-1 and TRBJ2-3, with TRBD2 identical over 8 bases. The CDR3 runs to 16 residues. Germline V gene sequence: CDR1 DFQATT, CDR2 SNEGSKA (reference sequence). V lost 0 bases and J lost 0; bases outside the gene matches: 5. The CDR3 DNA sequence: TGCAGTGCTAGAGATCCAGCGGGGGCTAGCACAGATACGCAGTATTTT. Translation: CSARDPAGASTDTQYF.

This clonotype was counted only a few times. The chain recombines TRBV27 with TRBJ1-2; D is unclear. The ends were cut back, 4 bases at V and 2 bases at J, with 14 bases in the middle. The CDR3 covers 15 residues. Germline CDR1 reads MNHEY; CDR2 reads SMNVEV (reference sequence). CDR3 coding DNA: TGTGCCAGCAGTTCCATACGGACGGTAAACTATGGCTACACCTTC. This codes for CASSSIRTVNYGYTF.

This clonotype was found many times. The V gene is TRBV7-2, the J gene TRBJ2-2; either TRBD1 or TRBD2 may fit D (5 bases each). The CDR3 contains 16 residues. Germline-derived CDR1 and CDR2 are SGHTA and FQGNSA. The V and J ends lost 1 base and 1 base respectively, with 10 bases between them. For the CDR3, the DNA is TGTGCCAGCAGCTTAGTACAGAGGGGGAACACCGGGGAGCTGTTTTTT. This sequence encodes CASSLVQRGNTGELFF.

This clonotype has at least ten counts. The CDR3 nucleotides are TGTGCCAGCAGTCGTCCGTCCTCCGGCAATGAGCAGTTCTTC. This codes for CASSRPSSGNEQFF. The chain is built from TRBV6-1 and TRBJ2-1, with D uncertain. Germline CDR1 MNHNS, CDR2 SASEGT. V lost 5 bases and J lost 6, with 14 bases in between. The CDR3 runs to 14 residues.

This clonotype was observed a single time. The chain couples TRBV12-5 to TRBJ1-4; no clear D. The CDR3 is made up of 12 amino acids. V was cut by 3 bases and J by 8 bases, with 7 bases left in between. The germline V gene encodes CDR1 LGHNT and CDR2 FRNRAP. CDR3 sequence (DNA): TGTGCTAGTGGTTTTGGCCTGGAAAAACTGTTTTTT. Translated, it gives CASGFGLEKLFF. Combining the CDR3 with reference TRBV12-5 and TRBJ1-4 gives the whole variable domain DARVTQTPRHKVTEMGQEVTMRCQPILGHNTVFWYRQTMMQGLELLAYFRNRAPLDDSGMPKDRFSAEMPDATLATLKIQPSEPRDSAVYFCASGFGLEKLFFGSGTQLSVL.

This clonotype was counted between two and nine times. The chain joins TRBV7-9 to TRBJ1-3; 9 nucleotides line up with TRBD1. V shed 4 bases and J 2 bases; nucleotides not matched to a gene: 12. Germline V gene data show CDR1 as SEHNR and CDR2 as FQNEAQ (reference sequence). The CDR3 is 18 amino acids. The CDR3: CASSSGRSGQGTGNTIYF. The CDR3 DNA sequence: TGTGCCAGCAGCTCAGGGAGGTCGGGACAGGGAACTGGAAACACCATATATTTT. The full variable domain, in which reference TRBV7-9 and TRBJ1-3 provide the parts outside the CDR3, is DTGVSQNPRHKITKRGQNVTFRCDPISEHNRLYWYRQTLGQGPEFLTYFQNEAQLEKSRLLSDRFSAERPKGSFSTLEIQRTEQGDSAMYLCASSSGRSGQGTGNTIYFGEGSWLTVV.